A selection of T cell receptor beta chains follows, all from one sample in a study of blood T cell repertoires in COVID-19. Measured with immunoSEQ multiplex PCR; TCRdb has only the in-frame clones, and not every one. The data hold 200,000 to 250,000 clones, with 84% observed a single time. Specimen: peripheral blood. The receptors stem from a woman in her fifties or sixties who had recovered from COVID-19. Both conserved end residues are part of each CDR3. The D gene is left open where the match is weak. The size of a clone is reported for some rows only, either as once, few or many, or as a class for expanded clones.

abundance	v_gene	j_gene	d_gene	CDR3aa	CDR3nt
few	TRBV5-1	TRBJ1-1	TRBD1	CASSLSQTGANTEAFF	TGCGCCAGCAGCCTTAGCCAGACAGGGGCAAACACTGAAGCTTTCTTT
-	TRBV5-4	TRBJ2-3	TRBD1	CASSLNRGSGTDTQYF	TGTGCCAGCAGCCTGAACAGGGGCTCGGGCACAGATACGCAGTATTTT
-	TRBV7-9	TRBJ2-3	TRBD2	CASSGAGTDTQYF	TGTGCCAGCAGCGGAGCGGGGACAGATACGCAGTATTTT
-	TRBV24-1	TRBJ2-2	-	CASVLTERAGELFF	TGTGCGTCGGTACTGACTGAGAGAGCCGGGGAGCTGTTTTTT
-	TRBV4-2	TRBJ1-2	-	CASSQLRGRGVYGYTF	TGTGCCAGCAGCCAACTGCGGGGGAGGGGAGTCTATGGCTACACCTTC
few	TRBV6-6	TRBJ2-7	TRBD2	CASSYASGVYEQYF	TGTGCCAGCAGTTACGCTAGCGGGGTCTACGAGCAGTACTTC
-	TRBV5-1	TRBJ2-7	TRBD1	CASSLNHGTGVREQYF	TGCGCCAGCAGCTTAAACCACGGGACAGGGGTTCGCGAGCAGTACTTC
-	TRBV9	TRBJ1-2	-	CASSVVGTGGGGYTF	TGTGCCAGCAGCGTAGTAGGGACGGGGGGCGGTGGCTACACCTTC
once	TRBV27	TRBJ2-7	-	CASSRPGGPAYEQYF	TGTGCCAGCAGTAGGCCCGGTGGGCCGGCCTACGAGCAGTACTTC
few	TRBV18	TRBJ2-5	-	CASSRLLETQYF	TGTGCCAGCTCACGACTACTGGAGACCCAGTACTTC
-	TRBV30	TRBJ2-6	-	CAWSAGRLYSGANVLTF	TGTGCCTGGAGTGCGGGCAGACTATACTCTGGGGCCAACGTCCTGACTTTC
-	TRBV4-1	TRBJ1-6	-	CASSSNSNNSPLHF	TGCGCCAGCAGCAGCAACAGTAATAATTCACCCCTCCACTTT
once	TRBV20-1	TRBJ1-2	TRBD1	CSASPPGGASGYTF	TGCAGTGCTAGTCCCCCAGGGGGCGCGAGTGGCTACACCTTC
-	TRBV10-2	TRBJ2-2	-	CASSEWLNTGELFF	TGCGCCAGCAGTGAATGGCTTAACACCGGGGAGCTGTTTTTT
-	TRBV10-3	TRBJ1-2	TRBD1	CAISVDRGTHGYTF	TGTGCCATCAGTGTTGACAGGGGGACCCATGGCTACACCTTC
-	TRBV2	TRBJ2-1	TRBD2	CASRTLRGRVEQFF	TGTGCCAGCAGGACTCTTCGGGGGAGGGTTGAGCAGTTCTTC
-	TRBV15	TRBJ1-2	-	CATSRDPDYGYTF	TGTGCCACCAGCAGAGATCCAGATTATGGCTACACCTTC
few	TRBV5-4	TRBJ2-2	-	CASSPHPGGLSNTGELFF	TGTGCCAGCAGCCCCCATCCAGGGGGGCTATCGAACACCGGGGAGCTGTTTTTT
-	TRBV7-9	TRBJ1-1	TRBD1	CASSLVLDRVPWAEAFF	TGTGCCAGCAGCTTAGTTTTGGACAGGGTACCTTGGGCTGAAGCTTTCTTT
-	TRBV16	TRBJ2-2	-	CASSRVVWRNTGELFF	TGTGCCAGCAGTCGGGTGGTTTGGAGGAACACCGGGGAGCTGTTTTTT
-	TRBV18	TRBJ1-6	-	CASSPSTAINSPLHF	TGTGCCAGCTCACCATCTACAGCTATTAATTCACCCCTCCACTTT
-	TRBV5-1	TRBJ1-4	TRBD1	CASSLDRGRTNEKLFF	TGCGCCAGCAGCTTGGACAGGGGGCGAACTAATGAAAAACTGTTTTTT